This T cell receptor (beta chain) originates from a study of control samples from healthy donors and cancer patients. The assay was immunoSEQ multiplex PCR, and TCRdb's table has in-frame clones only and misses some. The sample lists roughly 130,000 clones; over 85% were seen once. This CDR3 contains 15 residues. Trimming took 5 bases from V and 0 from J, leaving 11 bases between them. Germline CDR1 is LNHDA and CDR2 is SQIVND (reference sequence). The gene calls are TRBV19 and TRBJ1-5; D perhaps matches TRBD1 (5 bases). Sequencing used blood. The TCR comes from a man between 25 and 39 years old in good health. The CDR3 DNA sequence: TGTGCCAGTAGTTGGGGCGGGCTTAGCAATCAGCCCCAGCATTTT. Protein product: CASSWGGLSNQPQHF.